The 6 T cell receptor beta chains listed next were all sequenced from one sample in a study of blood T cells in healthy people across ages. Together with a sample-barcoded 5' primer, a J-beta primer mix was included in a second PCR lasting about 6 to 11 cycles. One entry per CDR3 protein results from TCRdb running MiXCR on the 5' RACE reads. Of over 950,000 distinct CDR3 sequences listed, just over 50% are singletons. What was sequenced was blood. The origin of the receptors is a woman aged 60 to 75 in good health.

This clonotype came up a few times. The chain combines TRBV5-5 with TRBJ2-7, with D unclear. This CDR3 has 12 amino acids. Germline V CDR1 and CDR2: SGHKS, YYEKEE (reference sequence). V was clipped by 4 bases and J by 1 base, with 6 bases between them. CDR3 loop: CASSRWSYEQYF. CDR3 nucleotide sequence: TGTGCCAGCAGCCGCTGGTCCTACGAGCAGTACTTC.

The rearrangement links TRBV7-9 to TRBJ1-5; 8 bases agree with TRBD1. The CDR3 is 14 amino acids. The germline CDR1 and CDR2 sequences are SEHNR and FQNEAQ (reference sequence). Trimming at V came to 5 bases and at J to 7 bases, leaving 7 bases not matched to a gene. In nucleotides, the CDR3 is TGTGCCAGCAGCGAATGGACAGGGAAGCAGCCCCAGCATTTT. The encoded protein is CASSEWTGKQPQHF.

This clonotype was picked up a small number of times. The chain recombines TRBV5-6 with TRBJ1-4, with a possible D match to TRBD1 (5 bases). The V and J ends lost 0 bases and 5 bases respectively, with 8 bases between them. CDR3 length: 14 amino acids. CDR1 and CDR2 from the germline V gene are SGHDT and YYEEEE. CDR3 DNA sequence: TGTGCCAGCAGCTTGGGGGGACTGAATGAAAAACTGTTTTTT. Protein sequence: CASSLGGLNEKLFF.

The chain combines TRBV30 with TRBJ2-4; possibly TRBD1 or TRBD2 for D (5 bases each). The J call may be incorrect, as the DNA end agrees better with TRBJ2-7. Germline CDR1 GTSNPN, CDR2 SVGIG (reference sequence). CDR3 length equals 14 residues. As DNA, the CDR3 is TGTGCCTGGAAACCGGGACCGCAAGCCTACGAGCAGTACTTC. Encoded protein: CAWKPGPQAYEQYF.

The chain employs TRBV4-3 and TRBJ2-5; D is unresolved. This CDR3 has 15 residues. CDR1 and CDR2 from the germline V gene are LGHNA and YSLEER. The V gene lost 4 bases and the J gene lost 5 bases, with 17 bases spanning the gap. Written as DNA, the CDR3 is TGCGCCAGCAGCCCTAGACCGGGCTTCGCGGAGACCCAGTACTTC. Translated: CASSPRPGFAETQYF.

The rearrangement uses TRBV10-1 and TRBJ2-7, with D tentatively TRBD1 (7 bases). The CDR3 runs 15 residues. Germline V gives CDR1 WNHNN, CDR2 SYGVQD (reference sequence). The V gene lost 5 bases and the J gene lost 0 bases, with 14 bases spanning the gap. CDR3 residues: CASSYRGLYSYEQYF. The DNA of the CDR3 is TGCGCCAGCAGTTACAGGGGACTCTACTCCTACGAGCAGTACTTC.